This T cell receptor (beta chain) was captured in a study of T cell changes during pregnancy in multiple sclerosis. TCRdb's table, derived via immunoSEQ multiplex PCR, lists solely in-frame clones and lacks some. The table records 35,000 to 50,000 clones, almost 90% of them present only once. Only a few counts were recorded for this clone. The material was peripheral blood, obtained in the second trimester of pregnancy. The source of this sequence is a female donor in good health, enrolled as a control in a pregnancy study.

The CDR3 region has the DNA TGTGCCAGTAGAAAACCGGTCGGGACACCGAACACTGAAGCTTTCTTT. Its translation: CASRKPVGTPNTEAFF. The chain has TRBV19 and TRBJ1-1, with D possibly TRBD1 on 6 matching bases. The length of the CDR3 is 16 residues. The germline CDR1 and CDR2 sequences are LNHDA and SQIVND (reference sequence). V lost 6 bases, J lost 1 base, and 18 bases lay in between.